The entry below describes one T cell receptor beta chain. The data derive from a study of blood T cell repertoires in COVID-19. On the study more broadly: Whether acute or convalescent, the COVID-19 samples came from the United States, Italy and Spain. T cells, B-cell-depleted T cells, or PBMCs provided the cDNA or gDNA that served as material.

TCRdb keeps only in-frame clones here, not all; method: immunoSEQ multiplex PCR. The sample holds approximately 88,000 clones; around 80% are singletons and the top ten take over 40%. Trimming removed 1 base from V and 0 bases from J, with 12 bases in between. CDR3 length: 17 residues. The germline V gene encodes CDR1 LGHNA and CDR2 YSLEER. This chain links TRBV4-3 with TRBJ2-2; a possible D gene is TRBD2 (5 bases). The sequenced sample was peripheral blood. The receptor was isolated from a human donor in a cohort sampled during active COVID-19. The CDR3 region has the DNA TGCGCCAGCAGCCAAGCGATGGGAGTGGCGAACACCGGGGAGCTGTTTTTT. Protein product: CASSQAMGVANTGELFF.